This entry lists 27 T cell receptor beta chains sequenced from one sample in a study of blood T cell repertoires in COVID-19. The data were produced by immunoSEQ multiplex PCR, yet TCRdb's version contains in-frame clones alone and is incomplete. Among some 250,000 clones listed, 65% to 90% were seen once. The sequencing sample was made of peripheral blood. The receptors were gathered from a man aged 25 to 45 with active or convalescent COVID-19.

V is TRBV7-8 and J is TRBJ2-1; 8 nucleotides line up with TRBD2. This CDR3 has 12 amino acids. The J segment lost 13 bases and the V segment lost 4 bases, leaving 6 bases of the junction unmatched. Germline V gene sequence: CDR1 SGHVS, CDR2 FQNEAQ. The DNA of the CDR3 is TGTGCCAGCAGCTCCACCGGGACTAGTCAGTTCTTC. Amino acid sequence: CASSSTGTSQFF.

The chain employs TRBV5-6 and TRBJ1-1, with no clear D. V shed 1 base and J shed 0 bases, with 4 bases lying between them. Germline V gives CDR1 SGHDT, CDR2 YYEEEE. The CDR3 is 13 residues long. CDR3 DNA sequence: TGTGCCAGCAGCTTGCTTTTGAACACTGAAGCTTTCTTT. Translation gives CASSLLLNTEAFF.

This chain uses TRBV4-3 with TRBJ2-3, with TRBD2 identical over 8 bases. The CDR3 loop spans 18 amino acids. V lost 7 bases, J lost 3 bases, and 18 bases stayed unmatched. CDR1 is LGHNA, CDR2 YSLEER, per germline. The chain's CDR3 is CASTRSRVGGGNTDTQYF. In DNA, the CDR3 is TGCGCCAGCACACGCAGCCGGGTCGGCGGGGGGAATACAGATACGCAGTATTTT.

V gene TRBV6-6 combines with J gene TRBJ1-4, with TRBD1 matching 9 bases. Per germline, CDR1 MNHNY and CDR2 SVGAGI (reference sequence). Losses at the gene ends were 6 bases for V and 0 bases for J; bases not matched to a gene: 8. There are 17 residues in the CDR3. The CDR3, as DNA: TGTGCCAGCAGCCGACAGGGGGGACTCGCAACTAATGAAAAACTGTTTTTT. Translated: CASSRQGGLATNEKLFF.

The rearrangement links TRBV18 to TRBJ1-3, with TRBD1 as a possible D gene (5 bases). CDR3 length equals 16 residues. The ends were cut back, 3 bases at V and 1 base at J, with 13 bases in the middle. Germline V gene sequence: CDR1 KGHSH, CDR2 LQKENI. CDR3 sequence reads: CASSPQGYKSGNTIYF. The CDR3 DNA reads TGTGCCAGCTCACCGCAGGGTTATAAATCTGGAAACACCATATATTTT.

This clone was observed a single time. The genes are TRBV7-9 and TRBJ1-1, with TRBD1 identical over 7 bases. V dropped 5 bases and J dropped 7; count of bases not matched to a gene: 4. Germline lookup yields CDR1 SEHNR and CDR2 FQNEAQ (reference sequence). The CDR3 consists of 12 residues. CDR3 sequence (DNA): TGTGCCAGCAGCCTCACAGGGGTTGAAGCTTTCTTT. As protein: CASSLTGVEAFF.

The chain joins TRBV10-2 to TRBJ1-1, with D hard to call. In germline, CDR1 is WSHSY, CDR2 SAAADI. The V end lost 3 bases, the J end lost 4 bases, and 12 bases lay between the germline ends. The CDR3 sequence is 14 residues long. CDR3 loop: CASSDRGGSTEAFF. The CDR3 nucleotides are TGCGCCAGCAGTGACCGGGGAGGAAGCACTGAAGCTTTCTTT.

The gene calls are TRBV6-5 and TRBJ1-2, with D possibly being TRBD1 (5 bases). The CDR3 has 14 amino acids. Between the trimmed V and J ends, which lost 7 bases and 7 bases, there was a span of 19 bases. Germline CDR1 reads MNHEY; CDR2 reads SVGAGI. CDR3 region: CASNPTGLGGGYTF. CDR3 in DNA: TGTGCCAGCAATCCTACGGGACTGGGGGGTGGCTACACCTTC.

CDR3 amino acids: CASSRGLAGGKNGELFF. The CDR3 region has the DNA TGCGCCAGCAGCCGTGGACTAGCGGGGGGGAAAAACGGGGAGCTGTTTTTT. The chain couples TRBV4-3 to TRBJ2-2, with 15 positions matching TRBD2. Germline V gene data show CDR1 as LGHNA and CDR2 as YSLEER. The CDR3 runs to 17 residues. V lost 4 bases and J lost 7; bases outside the gene matches: 7.

This clone has a handful of counts. The CDR3 loop is CASSVDSGNTIYF. CDR3 coding DNA: TGCGCCAGCAGCGTCGACAGTGGAAACACCATATATTTT. This sequence joins TRBV4-1 and TRBJ1-3; D may be TRBD1 (5 bases). Per the germline V gene, CDR1 is MGHRA and CDR2 is YSYEKL. Trimming took 5 bases from V and 3 from J, leaving 8 bases between them. This CDR3 region has 13 residues.

V is TRBV7-6 and J is TRBJ1-1; 8 bases are a match to TRBD1. Unmatched junction bases numbered 14, after V lost 7 bases and J lost 7 bases. Germline CDR1 is SGHVS and CDR2 is FNYEAQ. The CDR3 length is 15 residues. The chain's CDR3 is CASIPVRGQGVEAFF. CDR3 sequence (DNA): TGTGCCAGCATCCCTGTCAGGGGGCAGGGGGTTGAAGCTTTCTTT. Supplemented by reference TRBV7-6 and TRBJ1-1, the full variable domain reads GAGVSQSPRYKVTKRGQDVALRCDPISGHVSLYWYRQALGQGPEFLTYFNYEAQQDKSGLPNDRFSAERPEGSISTLTIQRTEQRDSAMYRCASIPVRGQGVEAFFGQGTRLTVV.

The chain has TRBV18 and TRBJ1-4; 10 bases map to TRBD1. CDR3 size: 14 residues. Germline trimming cut 5 bases from V and 5 bases from J; bases unmatched to any gene: 2. The germline V gene has CDR1 KGHSH and CDR2 LQKENI. The CDR3 is CASSKDRGNEKLFF. The CDR3 nucleotides are TGTGCCAGCTCAAAGGACAGGGGGAATGAAAAACTGTTTTTT.

The rearrangement links TRBV19 to TRBJ1-2; D is unclear. CDR1 is LNHDA and CDR2 is SQIVND in the germline V gene (reference sequence). V was pared by 4 bases and J by 8 bases, with 8 bases between. The CDR3 spans 11 residues. The DNA of the CDR3 is TGTGCCAGTAGTACCGCGGAGGGCTACACCTTC. Protein: CASSTAEGYTF.

The J gene is TRBJ1-5, the V gene TRBV5-1; D uncertain. CDR3 length: 14 amino acids. The ends were cut back, 0 bases at V and 6 bases at J, with 10 bases in the middle. Germline values: CDR1 SGHRS, CDR2 YFSETQ. CDR3 residues: CASSLEAGGQPQHF. The CDR3 coding sequence is TGCGCCAGCAGCTTGGAGGCGGGTGGTCAGCCCCAGCATTTT.

This clone was seen a handful of times. The CDR3 DNA reads TGTGCCAGCTCAAAAGCCCTCACGGGTGCCTACGAGCAGTACTTC. Amino acids: CASSKALTGAYEQYF. The rearrangement joins TRBV18 to TRBJ2-7, with unresolved D. The CDR3 extends over 15 amino acids. Germline V gene data show CDR1 as KGHSH and CDR2 as LQKENI. Between the trimmed V and J ends, which lost 5 bases and 2 bases, there was a span of 16 bases.

The DNA of the CDR3 is TGTGCCAGCAGTGACAGGGCAGTATCTAATGAAAAACTGTTTTTT. As protein: CASSDRAVSNEKLFF. The chain couples TRBV2 to TRBJ1-4, with a tentative D call TRBD1 (5 bases). The CDR3 covers 15 residues. Germline V gene data show CDR1 as SNHLY and CDR2 as FYNNEI. Trimming removed 3 bases at V and 3 bases at J, with 11 bases between. Full variable domain (remainder filled in from reference TRBV2 and TRBJ1-4): EPEVTQTPSHQVTQMGQEVILRCVPISNHLYFYWYRQILGQKVEFLVSFYNNEISEKSEIFDDQFSVERPDGSNFTLKIRSTKLEDSAMYFCASSDRAVSNEKLFFGSGTQLSVL.

The chain combines TRBV4-1 with TRBJ2-5; 7 bases line up with TRBD1. Germline V gene lookup returns CDR1 MGHRA and CDR2 YSYEKL. The CDR3 length is 14 residues. Trimming cost V 1 base and J 9 bases; bases outside gene matches: 8. The CDR3 is CASSQVRDRQPQYF. CDR3 sequence (DNA): TGCGCCAGCAGCCAAGTGAGGGACAGACAGCCCCAGTACTTC.

The rearrangement links TRBV7-2 to TRBJ2-1; 11 bases are shared with TRBD2. Germline V CDR1 and CDR2: SGHTA, FQGNSA. With V trimmed by 5 bases and J by 4 bases, 7 bases remained unmatched. CDR3 size: 16 residues. The CDR3 sequence is CASSRNSGGGYNEQFF. Written as DNA, the CDR3 is TGTGCCAGCAGCCGCAATAGCGGGGGGGGGTACAATGAGCAGTTCTTC.

This clone was seen a handful of times. This rearrangement joins TRBV6-5 to TRBJ1-1; no definite D call. The CDR3 length is 12 residues. Trimming removed 8 bases from V and 0 bases from J, with 7 bases in between. Looked up from germline, CDR1 is MNHEY and CDR2 is SVGAGI. The CDR3 region has the DNA TGTGCCAGCCGCGCGATGAACACTGAAGCTTTCTTT. It yields the protein CASRAMNTEAFF.

This chain uses TRBV2 with TRBJ1-5, with no clear D. V shed 5 bases and J shed 2 bases, with 10 bases lying between them. CDR3 length: 14 residues. Per germline, CDR1 SNHLY and CDR2 FYNNEI. CDR3: CASSQKSRNQPQHF. The CDR3 nucleotides read TGTGCCAGCAGTCAGAAGTCACGCAATCAGCCCCAGCATTTT.

This clone was seen once. The chain has TRBV4-3 and TRBJ1-5, with D perhaps matching TRBD1 (5 bases). Germline V gene sequence: CDR1 LGHNA, CDR2 YSLEER. This CDR3 has 16 amino acids. With 4 bases removed from V and 4 bases from J, the gap between germline ends came to 17 bases. The CDR3 coding sequence is TGCGCCAGCAGCCCAGAAGCCCGACAGTCAAATCAGCCCCAGCATTTT. This sequence encodes CASSPEARQSNQPQHF.

This rearrangement joins TRBV6-6 to TRBJ2-1, with D possibly being TRBD1 (6 bases). Per germline, CDR1 MNHNY and CDR2 SVGAGI (reference sequence). The CDR3 loop spans 14 amino acids. Trimming stripped 8 bases from V and 5 bases from J, with 16 bases between. CDR3 nucleotide sequence: TGTGCCAGCGGGGTGTCAGGGGATAACAATGAGCAGTTCTTC. Residues: CASGVSGDNNEQFF.

CDR3 amino acids: CASSLATGASTQYF. The CDR3 DNA follows: TGTGCCAGCAGCTTAGCGACAGGGGCGTCTACGCAGTATTTT. The rearrangement uses TRBV7-9 and TRBJ2-3; 8 nucleotides align to TRBD1. The CDR3 runs 14 residues. Germline CDR1 is SEHNR and CDR2 is FQNEAQ (reference sequence). The ends lost 0 bases at V and 8 bases at J; junction bases unmatched: 4.

The J gene is TRBJ1-1, the V gene TRBV4-3; TRBD1 aligns across 8 bases. With 7 bases clipped from V and 5 bases from J, the junction kept 12 bases outside the gene matches. The CDR3 is 15 amino acids. The germline V gene encodes CDR1 LGHNA and CDR2 YSLEER. Here the CDR3 DNA reads TGCGCCAGCACCAAGCTCACAGGGGGTTCAACTGAAGCTTTCTTT. Protein sequence: CASTKLTGGSTEAFF.

The chain carries TRBV15 and TRBJ1-2, with 7 bases fitting TRBD1. The germline CDR1 and CDR2 sequences are LNHNV and YYDKDF (reference sequence). This CDR3 comprises 17 residues. V lost 0 bases to trimming and J lost 4 bases; unmatched junction nucleotides: 11. CDR3 nucleotides: TGTGCCACCAGCAGAGAGGGTTTGACAGGGCCGACCTATGGCTACACCTTC. As protein: CATSREGLTGPTYGYTF.

The V call is TRBV30, the J call TRBJ1-1; D might be TRBD1 (5 bases). CDR3 size: 16 residues. CDR1 is GTSNPN, CDR2 SVGIG, per germline (reference sequence). The V and J ends lost 5 bases and 5 bases respectively, with 24 bases between them. CDR3 amino acids: CAWVGQPGGLGTEAFF. CDR3 DNA sequence: TGTGCCTGGGTAGGACAACCCGGGGGTTTGGGGACTGAAGCTTTCTTT.

The chain links TRBV14 to TRBJ2-6; D is possibly TRBD1 (6 bases). The V and J ends lost 4 bases and 2 bases respectively, with 9 bases between them. Germline assignment: CDR1 SGHDN and CDR2 FVKESK. This CDR3 comprises 15 residues. CDR3 in amino acids: CASSRQVTGANVLTF. The CDR3 DNA is TGTGCCAGCAGCCGACAGGTAACTGGGGCCAACGTCCTGACTTTC.